This T cell receptor (beta chain) derives from a study of beta chain features in type 1 diabetes. On the study more broadly: The study found patients and healthy donors alike in age, gender and cell yields. Study-wide results and caveats: A moderate, significant TCRB CDR3 shortening appeared in type 1 diabetes across four CD4+ subsets. These data did not resolve whether HLA type affects TCRB rearrangement.

The whole isolated RNA underwent reverse transcription, so sequencing captured expressed TCRB transcripts. Method: immunoSEQ multiplex PCR; TCRdb's copy keeps in-frame clones and lacks some. The sample holds about 240,000 clones, roughly 14% seen once. For this clone: Its specificity is unknown.

Germline-derived CDR1 and CDR2 are ENHRY and SYGVKD. V lost 3 bases to trimming and J lost 1 base, with 13 bases between them. CDR3 length equals 17 residues. The rearrangement uses TRBV10-3 and TRBJ2-6; TRBD2 is a possible D gene (6 bases). Sequencing was performed on naive CD4+ T cells from blood. This sequence was found in a man younger than 40 with type 1 diabetes. The DNA for the CDR3 is TGTGCCATCAGTGAAAACGGGAGAGCATCTGGGGCCAACGTCCTGACTTTC. It translates to CAISENGRASGANVLTF.